This T cell receptor beta chain was sequenced in a study of blood T cell repertoires in COVID-19. Study-level information: Donors in the United States, Italy and Spain gave samples during acute or convalescent COVID-19. PBMCs, B-cell-depleted T cells, or T cells were the source of the cDNA or gDNA that made up the material.

As handled by the study authors: The authors estimated nucleated cell counts from reference gene primer amplification. TCRdb keeps only in-frame clones here, not all; method: immunoSEQ multiplex PCR. From that table come the V and J calls and clone size; the DNA was used to work out D and trimming. The sample has 300,000 to 450,000 clones, more than 75% seen once. Trimming pared 10 bases from V and 4 bases from J, leaving 25 bases between. The germline gives CDR1 MDHEN, CDR2 SYDVKM. The CDR3 is made up of 16 amino acids. This chain links TRBV28 with TRBJ2-5, with D perhaps TRBD2 (7 bases). Sequencing used peripheral blood. This TCR was recovered from a human donor in a cohort sampled during active COVID-19. CDR3 amino acids: CATSLGGGQSRETQYF. The CDR3, as DNA: TGTGCCACCTCACTAGGCGGGGGACAATCAAGAGAGACCCAGTACTTC.